This T cell receptor beta chain emerged from a study of shared clonotypes between healthy human individuals. Libraries were prepared by immunoSEQ multiplex PCR; TCRdb keeps only in-frame clonotypes and omits some of them. The sample shows about 750,000 clones, nearly 95% of them seen only once. Naive CD8 isolation took CD45RO-negative cells positively selected for CCR7 and excluded terminally differentiated effector memory CD45RA+ cells. The ends lost 4 bases at V and 8 bases at J; junction bases unmatched: 12. The CDR3 totals 16 residues. Per the germline V gene, CDR1 is SGHVS and CDR2 is FNYEAQ. Worth noting for this clone: Its antigen is currently unknown.

Overall study results and limits: Estimated richness values were generally larger in naive subsets than in memory subsets.

This receptor was obtained from a young man in good health. The sequencing sample was made of naive CD8+ T cells sorted from blood. This rearrangement joins TRBV7-6 to TRBJ1-4; 8 bases are a match to TRBD1. The CDR3 sequence is CASSSQAGQVKEKLFF. Written as DNA, the CDR3 is TGTGCCAGCAGCTCCCAAGCGGGACAGGTCAAAGAAAAACTGTTTTTT.